These 14 T cell receptor beta chains originate from one sample sequenced in a study of shared clonotypes between healthy human individuals. Generated by immunoSEQ multiplex PCR, the TCRdb table keeps only in-frame clones and is missing some. The table has roughly 700,000 clones, under 80% seen once. The specimen was memory CD4+ T cells sorted from blood. Subset specified: CD45RA-negative fraction. Receptor source: a woman in her 30s in good health.

In its sample, this clone was seen a few times. The gene calls are TRBV6-1 and TRBJ1-1, with D tentatively TRBD1 (5 bases). CDR3 length: 14 amino acids. Germline V gene data show CDR1 as MNHNS and CDR2 as SASEGT. Between the trimmed V and J ends, which lost 6 bases and 1 base, there was a span of 12 bases. The CDR3: CASSKRDGNTEAFF. CDR3 sequence (DNA): TGTGCCAGCAGCAAGAGGGACGGGAACACTGAAGCTTTCTTT.

This clone is a singleton in its sample. This chain connects TRBV25-1 to TRBJ2-3, with 8 bases lining up with TRBD2. J was trimmed by 3 bases and V by 2 bases; bases with no gene match: 1. Germline V gives CDR1 MGHDK, CDR2 SYGVNS. The CDR3 is made up of 14 amino acids. The CDR3 DNA reads TGTGCCAGCAGTGAACCGGGGGGGACAGATACGCAGTATTTT. Encoded protein: CASSEPGGTDTQYF.

The genes are TRBV4-1 and TRBJ2-1; 9 positions match TRBD2. The CDR3 has 15 amino acids. Germline V gene sequence: CDR1 MGHRA, CDR2 YSYEKL. J lost 4 bases, V lost 1 base, and 2 bases had no gene match. In nucleotides, the CDR3 is TGCGCCAGCAGCCAAGTTGCGGGAGGGTACAATGAGCAGTTCTTC. Its translation: CASSQVAGGYNEQFF.

This chain uses TRBV13 with TRBJ2-1; a possible D gene is TRBD2 (5 bases). Germline CDR1 and CDR2: PRHDT and FYEKMQ (reference sequence). V lost 5 bases and J 10 bases, leaving 15 bases between the germline ends. The CDR3 length is 13 residues. The CDR3 loop reads CASSGGLPNEQFF. The CDR3 region has the DNA TGTGCCAGCAGCGGTGGACTTCCCAACGAGCAGTTCTTC.

This clone was seen many times. The chain joins TRBV2 to TRBJ1-2; 7 bases align to TRBD1. Germline V gene sequence: CDR1 SNHLY, CDR2 FYNNEI. The CDR3 consists of 18 residues. V was pared by 10 bases and J by 4 bases, with 24 bases of the junction left unmatched. The CDR3 loop is CATQGDREKLSWSYGYTF. The CDR3 nucleotides read TGTGCCACTCAGGGCGACAGGGAGAAGCTCTCCTGGAGCTATGGCTACACCTTC.

The V gene is TRBV23-1, the J gene TRBJ1-1; a possible D gene is TRBD1 (5 bases). TRBV23-1 is noted as an ORF with a role that remains uncertain. There are 14 residues in the CDR3. Trimming took 7 bases from V and 0 from J, leaving 12 bases between them. CDR3 in DNA: TGCGCCAGCAAGGGGCAGACTTTGAACACTGAAGCTTTCTTT. This gives the protein CASKGQTLNTEAFF.

The CDR3 region has the DNA TGTGCCAGCTCACCACTCCGGACAGGGGCTCTCGGAAACACTGAAGCTTTCTTT. This encodes CASSPLRTGALGNTEAFF. V and J are TRBV18 and TRBJ1-1; 9 bases match TRBD1. CDR1 and CDR2 (germline): KGHSH, LQKENI. The CDR3 covers 18 residues. V gave up 1 base and J gave up 2 bases; unmatched junction bases: 11.

This clone was observed at least ten times. This rearrangement joins TRBV2 to TRBJ1-2; 8 bases align to TRBD1. The CDR3 consists of 14 residues. The V gene end was trimmed by 4 bases and the J gene end by 1 base; junction bases not matched to a gene: 2. CDR1 is SNHLY, CDR2 FYNNEI, per germline. The CDR3 region is CASSGQGNNYGYTF. CDR3 DNA: TGTGCCAGCAGTGGACAGGGGAATAACTATGGCTACACCTTC.

The genes are TRBV27 and TRBJ1-2; D gene ambiguous. The CDR3 covers 15 residues. In germline, CDR1 is MNHEY, CDR2 SMNVEV (reference sequence). V lost 1 base and J lost 3, with 12 bases in between. CDR3 bases: TGTGCCAGCAGTTTATATCGAGAGGATTACTATGGCTACACCTTC. Translating it yields CASSLYREDYYGYTF.

As for this clone: The sample has other DNA sequences that encode this CDR3 too. The genes are TRBV11-3 and TRBJ2-7; 7 bases are shared with TRBD1. The CDR3 extends over 14 amino acids. J gave up 0 bases and V 5 bases, and 4 bases lay outside the gene matches. Germline CDR1 reads SGHNT; CDR2 reads YENEEA. The CDR3 here is CASSPRQGSYEQYF. In nucleotides, the CDR3 is TGTGCCAGCAGCCCCAGACAGGGCTCCTACGAGCAGTACTTC.

The rearrangement joins TRBV14 to TRBJ2-3; D might be TRBD1 (6 bases). Germline V gives CDR1 SGHDN, CDR2 FVKESK. CDR3 length: 13 residues. V lost 0 bases, J lost 7 bases, and 8 bases lay in between. The CDR3 nucleotides are TGTGCCAGCAGCCAAGATAGGGGGAATACGCAGTATTTT. Amino acid sequence: CASSQDRGNTQYF.

The chain couples TRBV4-1 to TRBJ2-5; D unresolved. CDR3 length: 15 residues. Germline CDR1 MGHRA, CDR2 YSYEKL. Trimming cost V 3 bases and J 0 bases, with 11 bases left between them. CDR3 region: CASSQAVGYQETQYF. CDR3 in DNA: TGCGCCAGCAGCCAGGCGGTAGGGTACCAAGAGACCCAGTACTTC.

V gene TRBV5-1 combines with J gene TRBJ1-1; perhaps TRBD1 as D (6 bases). The CDR3 sequence is 13 residues long. V was pared by 4 bases and J by 4 bases, with 11 bases between. Germline V gene data show CDR1 as SGHRS and CDR2 as YFSETQ. The CDR3 loop is CASSETGPTEAFF. The CDR3 DNA follows: TGCGCCAGCAGCGAAACAGGGCCCACTGAAGCTTTCTTT.

The V and J genes are TRBV11-2 and TRBJ2-7; D is uncertain. Germline-derived CDR1 and CDR2 are SGHAT and FQNNGV. Trimming removed 7 bases at V and 0 bases at J, with 28 bases between. The CDR3 runs to 19 residues. DNA for the CDR3: TGTGCCAGCACCCTAGATAGATTTTGGGGTCAGTCCCACTCCTACGAGCAGTACTTC. Translation: CASTLDRFWGQSHSYEQYF.